These 21 T cell receptor beta chains share one sample of origin, sequenced in a study of blood T cell repertoires in COVID-19. Only in-frame clones appear in the TCRdb table, and some are missing; sequencing was by immunoSEQ multiplex PCR. The data show about 190,000 clones, with around 80% seen just once and 2.5% to 3% held by the top ten. The sample consisted of peripheral blood. The receptor source for this set is a woman aged 80 or older with active or convalescent COVID-19.

The chain links TRBV5-1 to TRBJ2-3; tentatively, D is TRBD2 (5 bases). V was pared by 0 bases and J by 5 bases, with 13 bases between. The CDR3 contains 15 residues. From germline, CDR1 is SGHRS and CDR2 YFSETQ. The CDR3 DNA reads as TGCGCCAGCAGCTTGGAGGCCGGGAACCTAGATACGCAGTATTTT. Translation gives CASSLEAGNLDTQYF.

This clone came up once. V usage is TRBV7-2 and J usage is TRBJ1-2; 7 bases are shared with TRBD1. The V gene end was trimmed by 3 bases and the J gene end by 6 bases; junction bases not matched to a gene: 10. Germline CDR1 SGHTA, CDR2 FQGNSA. The CDR3 totals 15 residues. CDR3 in DNA: TGTGCCAGCAGCTTGAGTCGGACAGGAGGACATGGCTACACCTTC. This gives the protein CASSLSRTGGHGYTF. The entire variable domain, with the rest obtained from reference TRBV7-2 and TRBJ1-2, is as follows: GAGVSQSPSNKVTEKGKDVELRCDPISGHTALYWYRQSLGQGLEFLIYFQGNSAPDKSGLPSDRFSAERTGGSVSTLTIQRTQQEDSAVYLCASSLSRTGGHGYTFGSGTRLTVV.

This clone was counted only a few times. The chain employs TRBV5-5 and TRBJ2-7; TRBD2 aligns across 7 bases. The CDR3 extends over 14 amino acids. The V gene end was trimmed by 4 bases and the J gene end by 2 bases; junction bases not matched to a gene: 6. Germline V gene sequence: CDR1 SGHKS, CDR2 YYEKEE (reference sequence). CDR3 in amino acids: CASSPRLAAYEQYF. For the CDR3, the DNA is TGTGCCAGCAGCCCTCGGCTAGCGGCCTACGAGCAGTACTTC.

CDR3 sequence (DNA): TGCGCCAGCAGCTTGACTACGTACCGAAACACCATATATTTT. As protein: CASSLTTYRNTIYF. The chain couples TRBV5-1 to TRBJ1-3; D is unclear. Germline V lookup: CDR1 SGHRS, CDR2 YFSETQ. The CDR3 spans 14 residues. V shed 1 base and J shed 5 bases, with 10 bases lying between them. The entire variable domain, with the rest obtained from reference TRBV5-1 and TRBJ1-3, is as follows: KAGVTQTPRYLIKTRGQQVTLSCSPISGHRSVSWYQQTPGQGLQFLFEYFSETQRNKGNFPGRFSGRQFSNSRSEMNVSTLELGDSALYLCASSLTTYRNTIYFGEGSWLTVV.

This chain connects TRBV18 to TRBJ2-1; TRBD1 matches at 10 bases. Germline lookup yields CDR1 KGHSH and CDR2 LQKENI. After removal of 5 bases from V and 0 bases from J, the junction contained 4 bases not matched to a gene. The CDR3 sequence is 16 residues long. The CDR3 region has the DNA TGTGCCAGCTCAACCAGACAGGGGGCCTCCTACAATGAGCAGTTCTTC. This codes for CASSTRQGASYNEQFF.

J is TRBJ1-1 and V is TRBV7-9; 7 bases fit TRBD1. V shed 6 bases and J 1 base; nucleotides not matched to a gene: 5. The CDR3 spans 14 residues. Germline V gene lookup returns CDR1 SEHNR and CDR2 FQNEAQ (reference sequence). Here the CDR3 DNA reads TGTGCCAGCAGTTCAGGGGGTTCGAACACTGAAGCTTTCTTT. The encoded protein is CASSSGGSNTEAFF.

The rearrangement joins TRBV5-1 to TRBJ2-7; 12 nucleotides match TRBD1. The trim removed 6 bases at V and 7 bases at J, leaving 11 bases unmatched. This CDR3 comprises 15 residues. Germline assignment: CDR1 SGHRS and CDR2 YFSETQ. For the CDR3, the DNA is TGCGCCAGCAACAGCGGGGGACAGGGGGCTAAGGAGCAGTACTTC. The encoded protein is CASNSGGQGAKEQYF.

V usage is TRBV10-1 and J usage is TRBJ1-1; D possibly corresponds to TRBD1 (6 bases). Germline-derived CDR1 and CDR2 are WNHNN and SYGVQD (reference sequence). This CDR3 region has 13 residues. V was pared by 3 bases and J by 11 bases, with 16 bases between. The CDR3: CASSESLQGRAFF. CDR3 DNA sequence: TGCGCCAGCAGTGAATCACTCCAGGGGCGGGCTTTCTTT.

V usage is TRBV10-3 and J usage is TRBJ2-7; the match to TRBD1 covers 10 bases. Germline trimming cut 2 bases from V and 3 bases from J; bases unmatched to any gene: 4. Germline V gene data show CDR1 as ENHRY and CDR2 as SYGVKD. The CDR3 extends over 15 amino acids. The CDR3 nucleotides are TGTGCCATCAGTGAGAGGGACAGGGGAAACTACGAGCAGTACTTC. Translation gives CAISERDRGNYEQYF.

The V and J genes are TRBV10-3 and TRBJ2-1; no reliable D call. CDR1 is ENHRY and CDR2 is SYGVKD in the germline V gene. CDR3 length equals 17 residues. Deletions cut 10 bases from V and 0 bases from J, with 22 bases between. The CDR3 loop reads CATSVYGSESSYNEQFF. CDR3 DNA sequence: TGTGCCACGTCGGTGTACGGTTCTGAGAGCTCCTACAATGAGCAGTTCTTC.

The genes are TRBV5-4 and TRBJ1-2, with D unresolved. This CDR3 spans 13 amino acids. Trimming cost V 4 bases and J 4 bases, with 11 bases left between them. CDR1 SGHNT and CDR2 YYREEE come from the germline V gene (reference sequence). CDR3 nucleotide sequence: TGTGCCAGCAGCGCGATCGAGGGCTATGGCTACACCTTC. It is translated as CASSAIEGYGYTF.

CDR3 DNA: TGTGCCAGCAGCTTAGGACTAGCGGGGCCGGCGGATACGCAGTATTTT. This sequence encodes CASSLGLAGPADTQYF. The chain is built from TRBV7-2 and TRBJ2-3; 11 nucleotides line up with TRBD2. Trimming at V came to 1 base and at J to 6 bases, leaving 6 bases not matched to a gene. Germline V gives CDR1 SGHTA, CDR2 FQGNSA. The CDR3 runs to 16 residues.

The CDR3 DNA reads TGTGCCAGTCAATACGGGACAGGGAAAGATACGCAGTATTTT. Its protein is CASQYGTGKDTQYF. The rearrangement joins TRBV19 to TRBJ2-3; 9 bases match TRBD1. Germline V gene data show CDR1 as LNHDA and CDR2 as SQIVND (reference sequence). V lost 8 bases to trimming and J lost 5 bases; unmatched junction nucleotides: 8. The CDR3 has 14 amino acids.

Only a few counts were recorded for this clone. The genes are TRBV5-1 and TRBJ2-2; no firm D call. Germline V lookup: CDR1 SGHRS, CDR2 YFSETQ. V shed 6 bases and J shed 0 bases, with 9 bases lying between them. The CDR3 spans 14 residues. This CDR3 is CASTLTANTGELFF. For the CDR3, the DNA is TGCGCCAGCACCCTCACAGCGAACACCGGGGAGCTGTTTTTT.

This chain links TRBV7-2 with TRBJ1-5; 8 nucleotides align to TRBD1. CDR3 length: 15 residues. Germline V lookup: CDR1 SGHTA, CDR2 FQGNSA. Trimming took 5 bases from V and 7 from J; bases not matched to a gene: 10. DNA for the CDR3: TGTGCCAGCAGCACCCGACAGGGGACGGGACAGCCCCAGCATTTT. It specifies CASSTRQGTGQPQHF.

To note about this clone: Other DNA sequences within the sample encode an identical CDR3. This sequence joins TRBV20-1 and TRBJ2-1; weak D call: TRBD1 (6 bases). The CDR3 has 14 amino acids. V lost 3 bases and J lost 2, with 11 bases in between. The germline CDR1 and CDR2 sequences are DFQATT and SNEGSKA (reference sequence). CDR3: CSASGGGAYNEQFF. The CDR3, as DNA: TGCAGTGCTAGTGGTGGGGGCGCCTACAATGAGCAGTTCTTC.

The V call is TRBV19, the J call TRBJ2-3; D may be TRBD1 (5 bases). This CDR3 is built from 12 residues. Trimming removed 7 bases from V and 4 bases from J, with 9 bases in between. The germline gives CDR1 LNHDA, CDR2 SQIVND (reference sequence). This CDR3 reads CASKGDADTQYF. In DNA form, the CDR3 reads TGTGCCAGTAAAGGGGATGCAGATACGCAGTATTTT. Full variable domain (missing parts from reference TRBV19 and TRBJ2-3): DGGITQSPKYLFRKEGQNVTLSCEQNLNHDAMYWYRQDPGQGLRLIYYSQIVNDFQKGDIAEGYSVSREKKESFPLTVTSAQKNPTAFYLCASKGDADTQYFGPGTRLTVL.

The V call is TRBV18, the J call TRBJ2-3; 7 nucleotides agree with TRBD1. From germline, CDR1 is KGHSH and CDR2 LQKENI. The CDR3 runs to 16 residues. The V and J ends lost 2 bases and 8 bases, in that order; junction bases with no gene match: 13. CDR3 sequence reads: CASSPTRDSPGGTQYF. The CDR3 DNA reads as TGTGCCAGCTCACCAACTAGGGACAGCCCTGGCGGTACGCAGTATTTT. The whole variable domain, filled in from reference TRBV18 and TRBJ2-3, reads NAGVMQNPRHLVRRRGQEARLRCSPMKGHSHVYWYRQLPEEGLKFMVYLQKENIIDESGMPKERFSAEFPKEGPSILRIQQVVRGDSAAYFCASSPTRDSPGGTQYFGPGTRLTVL.

This clone was found a few times. The chain uses TRBV2 and TRBJ1-2; 11 bases match TRBD1. Germline CDR1 SNHLY, CDR2 FYNNEI. The CDR3 contains 13 residues. The ends lost 6 bases at V and 8 bases at J; junction bases unmatched: 5. The CDR3 spells CASRRDRGEGYTF. The CDR3 DNA reads TGTGCCAGCAGGAGGGACAGGGGGGAAGGCTACACCTTC.

The chain has TRBV3-1 (or the pseudogene TRBV3-2) and TRBJ2-1; D ambiguous. Germline V gives CDR1 LGHDT, CDR2 YNNKEL (reference sequence). The CDR3 sequence is 13 residues long. Trimming shortened V by 2 bases and J by 6 bases, and 8 bases separated the two germline ends. CDR3 coding DNA: TGTGCCAGCAGCCAAACTTCGCTCAATGAGCAGTTCTTC. It yields the protein CASSQTSLNEQFF.

The CDR3 reads CASSLGLAPSTDTQYF. The CDR3 DNA is TGTGCCAGCAGCTTAGGTCTAGCCCCGAGCACAGATACGCAGTATTTT. The rearrangement joins TRBV11-3 to TRBJ2-3, with D possibly TRBD2 on 5 matching bases. With 1 base removed from V and 0 bases from J, the gap between germline ends came to 11 bases. Germline values: CDR1 SGHNT, CDR2 YENEEA. The CDR3 runs to 16 residues.